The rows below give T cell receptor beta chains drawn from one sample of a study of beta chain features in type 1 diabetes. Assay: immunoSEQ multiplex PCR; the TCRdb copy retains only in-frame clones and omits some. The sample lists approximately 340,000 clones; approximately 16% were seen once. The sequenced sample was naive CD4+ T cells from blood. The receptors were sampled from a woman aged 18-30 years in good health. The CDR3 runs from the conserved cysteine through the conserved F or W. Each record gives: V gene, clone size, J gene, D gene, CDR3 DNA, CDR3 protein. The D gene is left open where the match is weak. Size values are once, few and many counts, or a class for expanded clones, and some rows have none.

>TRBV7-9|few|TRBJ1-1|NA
TGTGCCAGCAGCTTAGAACAGAACACTGAAGCTTTCTTT
CASSLEQNTEAFF
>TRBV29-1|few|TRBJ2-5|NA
TGCAGCGTTGAACGTGTTAGCGAGACCCAGTACTTC
CSVERVSETQYF
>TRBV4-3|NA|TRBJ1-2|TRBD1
TGCGCCAGCAGCCAAGACCCGGGACAGGGTGGCTACACCTTC
CASSQDPGQGGYTF
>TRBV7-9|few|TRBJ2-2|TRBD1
TGTGCCAGCAGCACGGGACAGTGGTTGGTCGGGGAGCTGTTTTTT
CASSTGQWLVGELFF
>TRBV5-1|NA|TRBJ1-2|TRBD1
TGCGCCAGCAGCCCTGGACAGGACTATGGCTACACCTTC
CASSPGQDYGYTF
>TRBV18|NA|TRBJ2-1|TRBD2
TGTGCCAGCTCACCATACGGGACTAGCGGGAGGAGCTCCTACAATGAGCAGTTCTTC
CASSPYGTSGRSSYNEQFF
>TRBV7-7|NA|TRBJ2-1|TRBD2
TGTGCCAGCAGCTTAAGCGGGAGGGCCCAAGATGAGCAGTTCTTC
CASSLSGRAQDEQFF
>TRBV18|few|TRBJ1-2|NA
TGTGCCAGCTCACCAGGAACAGGAAAAGCTAACTATGGCTACACCTTC
CASSPGTGKANYGYTF
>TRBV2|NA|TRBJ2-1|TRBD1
TGTGCCAGCAGCCGACAGGGGATGTATGAGCAGTTCTTC
CASSRQGMYEQFF
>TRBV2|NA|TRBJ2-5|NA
TGTGCCAGCAGGGAGAATCAAGAGACCCAGTACTTC
CASRENQETQYF
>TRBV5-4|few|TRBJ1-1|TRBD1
TGTGCCAGCAGCATACGGACAGGGCCCACTGAAGCTTTCTTT
CASSIRTGPTEAFF
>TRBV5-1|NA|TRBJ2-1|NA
TGCGCCAGCAGCTTGTACGGGGTGTCGGTCGGCGATGAGCAGTTCTTC
CASSLYGVSVGDEQFF
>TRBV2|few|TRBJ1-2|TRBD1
TGTGCCAGCAGTCAGGGGGAGGCGGTGGGCTACACCTTC
CASSQGEAVGYTF
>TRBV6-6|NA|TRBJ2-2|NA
TGTGCCAGCAGTTGGGACATTATCGGGGAGCTGTTTTTT
CASSWDIIGELFF
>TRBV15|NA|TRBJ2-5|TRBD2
TGTGCCACCAGCAGAGCGCCGGTGTTTTCCGGACTAGCGGGAGGAAGGGTGACCCAGTACTTC
CATSRAPVFSGLAGGRVTQYF
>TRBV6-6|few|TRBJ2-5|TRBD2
TGTGCCAGCACCTTAGCGGGGCAGCCGTACTTC
CASTLAGQPYF
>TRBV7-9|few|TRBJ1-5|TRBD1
TGTGCCAGCAGCTTAGCGGACAGGGGGCGCGTAGAGCCCCAGCATTTT
CASSLADRGRVEPQHF
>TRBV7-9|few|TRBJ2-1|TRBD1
TGTGCCAGCAGCTTAGAAAGGACAGGGGCCTACAATGAGCAGTTCTTC
CASSLERTGAYNEQFF
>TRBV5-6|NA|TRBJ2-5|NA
TGTGCCAGCAGCTTGATCCAGGTTGTACAAGAGACCCAGTACTTC
CASSLIQVVQETQYF
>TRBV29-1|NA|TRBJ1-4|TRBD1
TGCAGCGTTCGGACAGGGAGGGAAAAACTGTTTTTT
CSVRTGREKLFF
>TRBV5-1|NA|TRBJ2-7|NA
TGCGCCAGCAGCACGCCCGGGGAAAGCTCCTACGAGCAGTACTTC
CASSTPGESSYEQYF
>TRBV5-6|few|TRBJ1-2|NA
TGTGCCAGCAGCGCGGACAGAAGAATTTATGGCTACACCTTC
CASSADRRIYGYTF
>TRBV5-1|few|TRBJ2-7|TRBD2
TGCGCCAGCTCTCCGGGGGGAAGACCCCCATCCTACGAGCAGTACTTC
CASSPGGRPPSYEQYF
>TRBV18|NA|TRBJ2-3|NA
TGTGCCAGCTCACGTGTGGGCGCAGATACGCAGTATTTT
CASSRVGADTQYF
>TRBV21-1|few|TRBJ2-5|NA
TGTGCCAGCAGCAAAGGGGGGCAGTGGAGAGAGACCCAGTACTTC
CASSKGGQWRETQYF
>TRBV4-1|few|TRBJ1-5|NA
TGCGCCAGCAGCCATGGGGTTGGCAGGGGAACTCAGCCCCAGCATTTT
CASSHGVGRGTQPQHF
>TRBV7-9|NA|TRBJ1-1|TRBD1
TGTGCCAGCAGCTTAGTACAGGGGAATCTCGCTGAAGCTTTCTTT
CASSLVQGNLAEAFF
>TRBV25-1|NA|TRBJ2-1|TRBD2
TGTGCCAGCAGTGAATGGGATAGCGGGAGGTTGTCCTACAATGAGCAGTTCTTC
CASSEWDSGRLSYNEQFF
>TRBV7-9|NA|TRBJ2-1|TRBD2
TGTGCCAGCAGCTCCCTAGCGGGAACTTATCCGTACAATGAGCAGTTCTTC
CASSSLAGTYPYNEQFF
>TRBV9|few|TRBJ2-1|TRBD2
TGTGCCAGCAGCGTAGACCTAGCGGGAAAAAGGAATGAGCAGTTCTTC
CASSVDLAGKRNEQFF
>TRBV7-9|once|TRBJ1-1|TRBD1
TGTGCCAGCAGCCGACAGGGGATGAACACTGAAGCTTTCTTT
CASSRQGMNTEAFF
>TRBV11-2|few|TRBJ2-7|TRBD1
TGTGCCAGCAGCCGGGACAGGGGATACTACGAGCAGTACTTC
CASSRDRGYYEQYF
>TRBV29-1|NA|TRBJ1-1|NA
TGCAGCGTTACCCAGGTGGACACTGAAGCTTTCTTT
CSVTQVDTEAFF
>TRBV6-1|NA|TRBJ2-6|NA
TGTGCCAGCAGTGCCCAGGGAACTGGGGCCAACGTCCTGACTTTC
CASSAQGTGANVLTF
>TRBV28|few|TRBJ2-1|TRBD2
TGTGCCAGCAGCCTAAACCTAGCGGAGGTTGACAATGAGCAGTTCTTC
CASSLNLAEVDNEQFF
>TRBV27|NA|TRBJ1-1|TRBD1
TGTGCCAGCAGCCCCGGGACAGTCAACACTGAAGCTTTCTTT
CASSPGTVNTEAFF
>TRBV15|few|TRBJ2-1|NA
TGTGCCACCAGCAGAGAACTAGCCGTCACTAGCTCCTACAATGAGCAGTTCTTC
CATSRELAVTSSYNEQFF
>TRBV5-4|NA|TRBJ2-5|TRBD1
TGTGCCAGCAGCCTCGAACAGGGGGGAAGGGAGACCCAGTACTTC
CASSLEQGGRETQYF
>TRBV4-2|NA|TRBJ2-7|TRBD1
TGTGCCAGCAGCCAAGATTGGGACAGGGCGTTCGAGCAGTACTTC
CASSQDWDRAFEQYF
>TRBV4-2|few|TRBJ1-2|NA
TGTGCCAGCAGCCAAGATGGAACAGTGGGAGACTATGGCTACACCTTC
CASSQDGTVGDYGYTF
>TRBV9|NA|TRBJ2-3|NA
TGTGCCAGCAGCGTACGGTCCGGAGAAAACACAGATACGCAGTATTTT
CASSVRSGENTDTQYF
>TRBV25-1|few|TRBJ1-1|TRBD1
TGTGCCAGCAGGACCGGGACAGACACTGAAGCTTTCTTT
CASRTGTDTEAFF
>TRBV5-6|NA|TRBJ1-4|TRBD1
TGTGCCAGCAGACCGGGACAGATCGAAAAACTGTTTTTT
CASRPGQIEKLFF
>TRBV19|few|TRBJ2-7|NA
TGTGCCAGTAGTGTATCACCGAGCTCCTACGAGCAGTACTTC
CASSVSPSSYEQYF
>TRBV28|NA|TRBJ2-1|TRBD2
TGTGCCAGCAGCCCCCAGATAGCGGGAGTAAAGAATGAGCAGTTCTTC
CASSPQIAGVKNEQFF
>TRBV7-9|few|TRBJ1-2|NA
TGTGCCAGCAGCATGACAGTAATCTATGGCTACACCTTC
CASSMTVIYGYTF
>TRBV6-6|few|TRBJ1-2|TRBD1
TGTGCCAGCAGTGGACAGGGCAGCTATGGCTACACCTTC
CASSGQGSYGYTF
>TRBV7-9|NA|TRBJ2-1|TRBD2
TGTGCCAGCAGCCTACTAGCGGACCGAACCAATGAGCAGTTCTTC
CASSLLADRTNEQFF
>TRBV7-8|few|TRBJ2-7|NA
TGTGCCAGCAGCCAGACTGGCGGTAGATCTCACAACACCTACGAGCAGTACTTC
CASSQTGGRSHNTYEQYF
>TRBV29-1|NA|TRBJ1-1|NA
TGCAGCGTTGATGGGCGTTATGCGAACACTGAAGCTTTCTTT
CSVDGRYANTEAFF
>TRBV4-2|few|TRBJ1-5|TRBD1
TGTGCCAGCAGCCAAGAGACAGGGTTGGATCAGCCCCAGCATTTT
CASSQETGLDQPQHF
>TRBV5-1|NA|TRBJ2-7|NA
TGCGCCAGCAGCTTGGTAGGACTCCGTTCCTACGAGCAGTACTTC
CASSLVGLRSYEQYF
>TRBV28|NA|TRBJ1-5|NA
TGTGCCAGCACCCCAACCGGCAGGAGCAATCAGCCCCAGCATTTT
CASTPTGRSNQPQHF
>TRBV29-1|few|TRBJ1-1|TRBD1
TGCAGCGTCCACCCAATGAGACAGGGTGAAGCTTTCTTT
CSVHPMRQGEAFF
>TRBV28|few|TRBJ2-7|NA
TGTGCCAGCGACAGAAACTACGAGCAGTACTTC
CASDRNYEQYF
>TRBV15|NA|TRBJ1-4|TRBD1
TGTGCCACCAGCGGAGACAGGGGAAGAGAAAAACTGTTTTTT
CATSGDRGREKLFF
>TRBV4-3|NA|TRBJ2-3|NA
TGCGCCAGCAGCCAAGGAGGAGTACGCACAGATACGCAGTATTTT
CASSQGGVRTDTQYF
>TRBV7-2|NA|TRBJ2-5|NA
TGTGCCAGCAGTCCTCCCGGAGAGACCCAGTACTTC
CASSPPGETQYF
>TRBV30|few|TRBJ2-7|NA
TGTGCCTGGAGTCCGCCGCGTGGGACTGTCGGTACTAGCTCCTACGAGCAGTACTTC
CAWSPPRGTVGTSSYEQYF